One TCR beta chain is described in this entry. This sample was taken from a study of blood T cell repertoires in COVID-19. Method: immunoSEQ multiplex PCR; TCRdb's copy keeps in-frame clones and lacks some. The sample consists of 150,000 to 200,000 clones, roughly 80% of them appearing once. This CDR3 region has 16 residues. Unmatched junction bases numbered 13, after V lost 6 bases and J lost 7 bases. Germline V gene sequence: CDR1 SEHNR, CDR2 FQNEAQ (reference sequence). The V call is TRBV7-9, the J call TRBJ2-1, with 9 bases aligning to TRBD1. This TCR was sampled from a woman aged 40 to 50 with COVID-19, enrolled during active disease. The source material was peripheral blood. This CDR3 is CASSSIPGQGENEQFF. The CDR3 coding sequence is TGTGCCAGCAGTTCAATACCGGGACAGGGAGAGAATGAGCAGTTCTTC. The full variable domain, completed using reference TRBV7-9 and TRBJ2-1, is DTGVSQNPRHKITKRGQNVTFRCDPISEHNRLYWYRQTLGQGPEFLTYFQNEAQLEKSRLLSDRFSAERPKGSFSTLEIQRTEQGDSAMYLCASSSIPGQGENEQFFGPGTRLTVL.